This TCR beta chain was found in a study of CD8 T cells in ankylosing spondylitis. Whole-study results and caveats: The authors reported significant enrichment of disease-linked clones in matched ankylosing spondylitis synovial fluid. A motif in TCR beta, a set of 8 or 9 highly homologous variants, appeared characteristic of ankylosing spondylitis blood.

TCRdb called the 5' RACE reads again in MiXCR, with one record for every CDR3 protein. The table shows around 130,000 distinct CDR3 sequences, with about 7% occurring only once. With respect to this clonotype: Its antigen is unknown.

The clonotype originates from a male donor with ankylosing spondylitis or in good health (not recorded which). Sequencing input: blood, either unsorted or a sorted T cell fraction (not recorded which).

This CDR3 is CASSLGAGWYTEAFF. In nucleotides, the CDR3 is TGCGCCAGCAGCTTGGGGGCAGGGTGGTACACTGAAGCTTTCTTT. This chain uses TRBV5-1 with TRBJ1-1, with TRBD1 as a possible D gene (5 bases). CDR3 length: 15 amino acids. Per germline, CDR1 SGHRS and CDR2 YFSETQ. V was cut by 0 bases and J by 3 bases, with 12 bases left in between.